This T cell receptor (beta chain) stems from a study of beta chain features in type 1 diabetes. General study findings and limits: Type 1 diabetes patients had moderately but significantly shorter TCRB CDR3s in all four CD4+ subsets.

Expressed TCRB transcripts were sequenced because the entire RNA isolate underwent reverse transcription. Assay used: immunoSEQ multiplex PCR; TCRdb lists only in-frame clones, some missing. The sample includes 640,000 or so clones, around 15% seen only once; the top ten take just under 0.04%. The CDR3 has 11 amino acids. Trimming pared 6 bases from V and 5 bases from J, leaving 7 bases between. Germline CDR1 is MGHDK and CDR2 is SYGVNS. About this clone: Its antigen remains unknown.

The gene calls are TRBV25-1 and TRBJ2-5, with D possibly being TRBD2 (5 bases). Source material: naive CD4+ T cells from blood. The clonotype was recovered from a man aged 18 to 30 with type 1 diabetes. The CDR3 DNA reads TGTGCCAGCAGGGAGGAGGAGACCCAGTACTTC. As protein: CASREEETQYF.